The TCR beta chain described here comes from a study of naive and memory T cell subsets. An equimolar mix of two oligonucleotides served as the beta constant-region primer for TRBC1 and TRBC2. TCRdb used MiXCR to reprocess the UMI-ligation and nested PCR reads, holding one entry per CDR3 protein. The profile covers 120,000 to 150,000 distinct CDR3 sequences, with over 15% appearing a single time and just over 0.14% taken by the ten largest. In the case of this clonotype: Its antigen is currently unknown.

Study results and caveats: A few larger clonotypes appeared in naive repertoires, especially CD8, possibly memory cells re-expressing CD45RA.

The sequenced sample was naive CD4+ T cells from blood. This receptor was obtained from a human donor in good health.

CDR3 DNA: TGTGCCAGCAGCAAGGGGGTCGGGGGCTTTTCTGAAGCTTTCTTT. It translates to CASSKGVGGFSEAFF. The chain joins TRBV12-3 or TRBV12-4 to TRBJ1-1, with D possibly being TRBD1 (6 bases). V lost 6 bases and J lost 6, with 20 bases in between. The CDR3 covers 15 residues.